This T cell receptor beta chain was captured in a study of identical twins. Points from the study as a whole: Fewer insertions were carried by abundant cord blood beta clonotypes, but none was seen in memory repertoires.

The authors used template switching to add a universal primer site and gave cDNA unique molecular identifiers. Each CDR3 protein is one row after TCRdb ran MiXCR on the 5' RACE reads. Of 450,000 to 650,000 distinct CDR3 sequences detected, around a tenth appear once; the ten largest clones hold around 3%. As concerns this clonotype: Antigen unknown.

Only healthy Caucasians were included as donors. This sample was also put to use in a study of yellow fever vaccine responses in identical twins. This second report adds: Twins' vaccine T cell responses were reported to seem partly convergent and partly personalized.

The sample was PBMCs. The source of this sequence is a woman in her late teens or twenties in good health.

The CDR3 DNA reads as TGTGCCAGCAGCTCGCGCGGGCCATCGGATACGCAGTATTTT. This gives the protein CASSSRGPSDTQYF. This chain connects TRBV4-2 to TRBJ2-3; perhaps TRBD2 as D (5 bases). V was trimmed by 5 bases and J by 6 bases, leaving 15 bases between them. The CDR3 totals 14 residues. The germline V gene has CDR1 LGHNA and CDR2 YNFKEQ.